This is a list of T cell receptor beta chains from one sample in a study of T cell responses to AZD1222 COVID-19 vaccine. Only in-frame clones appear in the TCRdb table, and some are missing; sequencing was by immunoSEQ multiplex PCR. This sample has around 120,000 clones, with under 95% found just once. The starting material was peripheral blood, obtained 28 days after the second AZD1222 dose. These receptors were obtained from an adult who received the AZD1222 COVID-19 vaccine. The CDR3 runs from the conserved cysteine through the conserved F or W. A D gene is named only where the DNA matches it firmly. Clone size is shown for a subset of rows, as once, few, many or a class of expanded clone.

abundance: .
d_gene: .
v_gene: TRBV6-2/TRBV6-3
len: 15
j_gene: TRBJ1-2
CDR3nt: TGTGCCAGCAGACCTCCCGGGGGTTCTAACTATGGCTACACCTTC
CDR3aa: CASRPPGGSNYGYTF

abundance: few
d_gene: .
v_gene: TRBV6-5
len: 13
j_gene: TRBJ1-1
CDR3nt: TGTGCCAGCAGTTACTGGGAGAACACTGAAGCTTTCTTT
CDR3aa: CASSYWENTEAFF

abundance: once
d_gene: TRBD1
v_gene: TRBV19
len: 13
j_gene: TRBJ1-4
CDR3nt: TGTGCCAGTAGAATTACAGGGGGGGAAAAACTGTTTTTT
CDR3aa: CASRITGGEKLFF

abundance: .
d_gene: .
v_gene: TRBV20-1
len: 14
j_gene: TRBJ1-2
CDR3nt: TGCAGTGCTAGTCAATATCGCAGAACCAATGGCTACACCTTC
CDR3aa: CSASQYRRTNGYTF

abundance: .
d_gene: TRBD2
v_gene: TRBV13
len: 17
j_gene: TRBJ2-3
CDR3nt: TGTGCCAGCAGCTTTGAGCGGGGGCCGAAGGGCACAGATACGCAGTATTTT
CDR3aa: CASSFERGPKGTDTQYF

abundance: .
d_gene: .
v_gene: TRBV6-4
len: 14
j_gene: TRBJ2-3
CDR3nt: TGTGCCAGCAGCGCCGAGGGAGGAACAGATACGCAGTATTTT
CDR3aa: CASSAEGGTDTQYF

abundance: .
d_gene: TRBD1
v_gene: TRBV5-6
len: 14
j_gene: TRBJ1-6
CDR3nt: TGTGCCAGCAGATACAGGGGGCCAGGTTCACCCCTCCACTTT
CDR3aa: CASRYRGPGSPLHF

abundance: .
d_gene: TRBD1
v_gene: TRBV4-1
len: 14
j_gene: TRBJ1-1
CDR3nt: TGCGCCAGCAGCCTGGGACAGGGGAACACTGAAGCTTTCTTT
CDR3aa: CASSLGQGNTEAFF

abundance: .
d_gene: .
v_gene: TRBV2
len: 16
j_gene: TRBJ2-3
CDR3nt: TGTGCCAGCAGTGAACAAGGCAGCCTAGTAACAGATACGCAGTATTTT
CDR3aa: CASSEQGSLVTDTQYF

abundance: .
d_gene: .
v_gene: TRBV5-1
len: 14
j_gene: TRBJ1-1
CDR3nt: TGCGCCAGCGGAAAAGGAGGGCTGAACACTGAAGCTTTCTTT
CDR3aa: CASGKGGLNTEAFF

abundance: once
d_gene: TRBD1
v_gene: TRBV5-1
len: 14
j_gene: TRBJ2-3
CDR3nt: TGCGCCAGCAGGGCTGGGACAGTCACAGATACGCAGTATTTT
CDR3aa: CASRAGTVTDTQYF

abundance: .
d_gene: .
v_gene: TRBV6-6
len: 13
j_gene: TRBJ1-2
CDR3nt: TGTGCCAGCAGTTCAGGGGCCGAACTGGGCTACACCTTC
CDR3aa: CASSSGAELGYTF

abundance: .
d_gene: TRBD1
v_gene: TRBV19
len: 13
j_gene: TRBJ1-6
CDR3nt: TGTGCCAGTACGGGGACAGCCAATTCACCCCTCCACTTT
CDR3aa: CASTGTANSPLHF

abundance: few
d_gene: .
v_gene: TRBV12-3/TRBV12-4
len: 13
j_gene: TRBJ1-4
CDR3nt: TGTGCCAGCAGTGGACAGATAAATGAAAAACTGTTTTTT
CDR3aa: CASSGQINEKLFF

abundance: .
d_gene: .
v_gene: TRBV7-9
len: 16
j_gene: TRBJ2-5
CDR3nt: TGTGCCAGCAGCTTAGGAAGACGGCTTAGTGTGGAGACCCAGTACTTC
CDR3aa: CASSLGRRLSVETQYF

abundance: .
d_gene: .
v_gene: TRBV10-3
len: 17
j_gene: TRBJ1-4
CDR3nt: TGTGCCATCAGTGAGTCGGATGCTGGCGGAACTAATGAAAAACTGTTTTTT
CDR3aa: CAISESDAGGTNEKLFF

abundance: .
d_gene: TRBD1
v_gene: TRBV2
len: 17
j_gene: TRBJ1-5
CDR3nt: TGTGCCAGCACCGGACGGGACAGTCTAATTAGCAATCAGCCCCAGCATTTT
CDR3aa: CASTGRDSLISNQPQHF

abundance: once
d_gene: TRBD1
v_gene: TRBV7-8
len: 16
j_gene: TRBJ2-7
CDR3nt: TGTGCCAGCAGCTTAGCGCCCGGGACAGGGACATACGAGCAGTACTTC
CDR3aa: CASSLAPGTGTYEQYF

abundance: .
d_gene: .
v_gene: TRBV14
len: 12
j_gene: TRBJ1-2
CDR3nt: TGTGCCAGCAGCCAGCAAGGGGTTGGCTACACCTTC
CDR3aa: CASSQQGVGYTF

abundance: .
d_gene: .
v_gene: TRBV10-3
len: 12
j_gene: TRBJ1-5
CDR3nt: TGTGCCGGCTCGGGACCCAATCAGCCCCAGCATTTT
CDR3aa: CAGSGPNQPQHF

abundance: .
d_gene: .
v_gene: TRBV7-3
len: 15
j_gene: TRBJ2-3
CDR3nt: TGTGCCAGCAGCTTAGCGGCAGGGTCAAAAGATACGCAGTATTTT
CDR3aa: CASSLAAGSKDTQYF

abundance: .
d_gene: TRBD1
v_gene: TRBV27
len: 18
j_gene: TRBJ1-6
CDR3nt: TGTGCCAGCAGTTTCGTAACCGGGACAGGGAGGTCTGGGTCACCCCTCCACTTT
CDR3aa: CASSFVTGTGRSGSPLHF

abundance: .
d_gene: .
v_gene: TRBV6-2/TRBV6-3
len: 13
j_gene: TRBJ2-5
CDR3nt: TGTGCCAGCAGCCAGAGGCAGCAAGAGACCCAGTACTTC
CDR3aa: CASSQRQQETQYF

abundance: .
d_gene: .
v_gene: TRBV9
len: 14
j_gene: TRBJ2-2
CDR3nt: TGTGCCAGCAGCGTAGGCGGGGACACCGGGGAGCTGTTTTTT
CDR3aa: CASSVGGDTGELFF

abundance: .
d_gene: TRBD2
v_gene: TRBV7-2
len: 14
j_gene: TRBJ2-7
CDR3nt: TGTGCCAGCAGCTTCCTAGCGGAAACCTACGAGCAGTACTTC
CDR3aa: CASSFLAETYEQYF

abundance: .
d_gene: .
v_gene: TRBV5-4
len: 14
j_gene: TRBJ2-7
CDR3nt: TGTGCCAGCAGCTTGAGCGCGGACCGCTACGAGCAGTACTTC
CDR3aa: CASSLSADRYEQYF

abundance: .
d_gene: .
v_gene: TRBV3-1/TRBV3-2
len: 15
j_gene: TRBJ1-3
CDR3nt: TGTGCCAGCAGCCAAGACATCTTCTCTGGAAACACCATATATTTT
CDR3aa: CASSQDIFSGNTIYF

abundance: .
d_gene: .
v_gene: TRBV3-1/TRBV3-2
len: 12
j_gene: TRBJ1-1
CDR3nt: TGTGCCAGCAGCCCGGATGACACTGAAGCTTTCTTT
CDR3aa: CASSPDDTEAFF

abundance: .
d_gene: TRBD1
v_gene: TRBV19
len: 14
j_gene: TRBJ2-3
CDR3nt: TGTGCCAGTAGCACCGCAGGGGGCTCGGATACGCAGTATTTT
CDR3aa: CASSTAGGSDTQYF

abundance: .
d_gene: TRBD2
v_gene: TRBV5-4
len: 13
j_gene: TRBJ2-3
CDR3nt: TGTGCCAGCAGCTTACGGGGGGCAGATACGCAGTATTTT
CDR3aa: CASSLRGADTQYF

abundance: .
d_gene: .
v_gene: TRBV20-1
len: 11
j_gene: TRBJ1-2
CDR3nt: TGCAGTGTTAACCCAGGGTTCGGCTACACCTTC
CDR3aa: CSVNPGFGYTF

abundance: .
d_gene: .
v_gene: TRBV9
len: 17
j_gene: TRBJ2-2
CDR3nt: TGTGCCAGCAGCGTTCATGCGGGGGCGGTGAACACCGGGGAGCTGTTTTTT
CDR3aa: CASSVHAGAVNTGELFF

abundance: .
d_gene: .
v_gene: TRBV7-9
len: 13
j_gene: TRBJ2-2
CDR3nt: TGTGCCAGCAGCTTCCGGAACACCGGGGAGCTGTTTTTT
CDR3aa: CASSFRNTGELFF

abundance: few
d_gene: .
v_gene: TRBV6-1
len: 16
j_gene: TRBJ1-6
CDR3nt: TGTGCCAGCAGTGAAGCTATGGGGACGGTGAATTCACCCCTCCACTTT
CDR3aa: CASSEAMGTVNSPLHF

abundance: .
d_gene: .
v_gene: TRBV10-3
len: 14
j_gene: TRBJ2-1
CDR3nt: TGTGCCATCAGTCGGGCCAACCCTCTCAATGAGCAGTTCTTC
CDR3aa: CAISRANPLNEQFF

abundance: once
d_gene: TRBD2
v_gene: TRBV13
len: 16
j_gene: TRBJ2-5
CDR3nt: TGTGCCAGCAGCTTAGGCGGGGGGGCCCTTGGGGAGACCCAGTACTTC
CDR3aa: CASSLGGGALGETQYF

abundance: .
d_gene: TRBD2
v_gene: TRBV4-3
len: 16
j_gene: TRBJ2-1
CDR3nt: TGCGCCAGCAGCCAAGACGTAAGGGGAGGGTCTGTTGAGCAGTTCTTC
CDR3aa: CASSQDVRGGSVEQFF

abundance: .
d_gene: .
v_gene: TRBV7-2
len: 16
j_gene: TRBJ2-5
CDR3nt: TGTGCCAGCAGCCCCTTGGCGGAACCTCGGGGGGAGACCCAGTACTTC
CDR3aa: CASSPLAEPRGETQYF

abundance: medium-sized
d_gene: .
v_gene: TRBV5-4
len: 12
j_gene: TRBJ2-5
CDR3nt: TGTGCCAGCAGCCTGGACCAAGAGACCCAGTACTTC
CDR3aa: CASSLDQETQYF

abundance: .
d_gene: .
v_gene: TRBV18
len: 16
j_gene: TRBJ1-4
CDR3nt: TGTGCCAGCTCACCTGGGGCAGCAAAGCCTTATGAAAAACTGTTTTTT
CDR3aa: CASSPGAAKPYEKLFF

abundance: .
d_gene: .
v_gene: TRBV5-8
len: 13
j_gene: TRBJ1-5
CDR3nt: TGTGCCAGCACCACGTCGGGGGTCAGGCCCCAGCATTTT
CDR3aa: CASTTSGVRPQHF

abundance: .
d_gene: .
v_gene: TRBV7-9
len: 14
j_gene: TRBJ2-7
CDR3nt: TGTGCCAGCAGCTTAGAGTTTGGGGGACGCGAGCAGTACTTC
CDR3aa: CASSLEFGGREQYF

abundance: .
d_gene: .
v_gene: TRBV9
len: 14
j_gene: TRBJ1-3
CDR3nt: TGTGCCAGCTCGGAGGTGGGGTCGGGAAACACCATATATTTT
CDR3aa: CASSEVGSGNTIYF

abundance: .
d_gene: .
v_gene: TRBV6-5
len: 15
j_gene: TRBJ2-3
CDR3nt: TGTGCCAGCCTGCGGGGCACCCCTGTTGGCGATACGCAGTATTTT
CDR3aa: CASLRGTPVGDTQYF

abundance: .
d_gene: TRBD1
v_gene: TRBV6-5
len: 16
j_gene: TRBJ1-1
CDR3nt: TGTGCCAGCAGTTCCTCTAGGGGGCCAGGTACGACTGAAGCTTTCTTT
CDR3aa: CASSSSRGPGTTEAFF

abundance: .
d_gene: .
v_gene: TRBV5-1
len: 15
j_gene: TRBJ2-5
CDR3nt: TGCGCCAGCAGCTCCGGGACACCCACCCAAGAGACCCAGTACTTC
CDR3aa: CASSSGTPTQETQYF

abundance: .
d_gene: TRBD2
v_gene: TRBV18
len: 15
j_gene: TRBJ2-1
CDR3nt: TGTGCCAGCTCACCTAGCGGGGGCTCCTACAATGAGCAGTTCTTC
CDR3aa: CASSPSGGSYNEQFF

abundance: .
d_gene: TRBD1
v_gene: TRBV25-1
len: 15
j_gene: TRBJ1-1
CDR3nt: TGTGCCAGCAGCCGTACAGGGGGCATGAACACTGAAGCTTTCTTT
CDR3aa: CASSRTGGMNTEAFF

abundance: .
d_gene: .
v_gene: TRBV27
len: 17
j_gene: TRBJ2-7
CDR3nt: TGTGCCAGCAGTTTAACAGGGCAGTCCGCCATTCGGTACGAGCAGTACTTC
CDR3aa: CASSLTGQSAIRYEQYF

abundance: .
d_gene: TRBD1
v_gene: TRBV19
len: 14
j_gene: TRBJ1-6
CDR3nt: TGTGCCAGTAGTACGGGACAGGGGAATTCACCCCTCCACTTT
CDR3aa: CASSTGQGNSPLHF

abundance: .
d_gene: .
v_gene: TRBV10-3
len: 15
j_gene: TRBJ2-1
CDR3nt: TGTGCCATCAGTGAGCGGGTCAGGGGATACAATGAGCAGTTCTTC
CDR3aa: CAISERVRGYNEQFF

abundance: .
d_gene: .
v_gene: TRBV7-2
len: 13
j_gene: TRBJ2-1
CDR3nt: TGTGCCAGCAGCTGGAGACTACGGGGTGAGCAGTTCTTC
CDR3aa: CASSWRLRGEQFF

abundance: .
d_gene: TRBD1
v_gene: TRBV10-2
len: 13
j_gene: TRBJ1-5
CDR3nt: TGCGCCAGCCAAGGACAGGACAATCAGCCCCAGCATTTT
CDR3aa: CASQGQDNQPQHF